Below, 9 T cell receptor beta chains from the same sample are listed, as sequenced in a study of T cells after somatic rescue of genetic block. TCRdb's table, derived via immunoSEQ multiplex PCR, lists solely in-frame clones and lacks some. The sample shows 110,000 or so clones, 80% to 95% of them seen only once. The sample comprised peripheral blood mononuclear cells (PBMCs). These receptors were collected from a woman aged 18-35 years.

The chain has TRBV15 and TRBJ1-5; weak D call: TRBD1 (6 bases). Germline V CDR1 and CDR2: LNHNV, YYDKDF (reference sequence). The ends were cut back, 0 bases at V and 0 bases at J, with 15 bases in the middle. This CDR3 has 18 amino acids. The CDR3: CATSREYGTYDSNQPQHF. The CDR3, as DNA: TGTGCCACCAGCAGAGAATATGGGACATACGATAGCAATCAGCCCCAGCATTTT.

This clone was picked up a small number of times. The chain combines TRBV30 with TRBJ2-5; TRBD1 matches 11 bases. CDR1 and CDR2 (germline): GTSNPN, SVGIG (reference sequence). The junction had 2 bases not matched to a gene; V was cut back by 8 bases and J by 0 bases. The CDR3 length is 13 residues. CDR3 in DNA: TGTGCCGGGGGACAGGGGGACCAAGAGACCCAGTACTTC. Its protein product is CAGGQGDQETQYF.

The count of this clone is one. The chain combines TRBV30 with TRBJ2-7; D gene uncertain. This CDR3 spans 12 amino acids. Between the trimmed V and J ends, which lost 2 bases and 1 base, there was a span of 6 bases. Looked up from germline, CDR1 is GTSNPN and CDR2 is SVGIG (reference sequence). The CDR3 region is CAWSPESYEQYF. The CDR3 DNA sequence: TGTGCCTGGAGTCCCGAATCCTACGAGCAGTACTTC.

This clone is medium-sized within its sample. The chain has TRBV6-4 and TRBJ2-2, with 10 bases aligning to TRBD2. The CDR3 length is 14 residues. V dropped 3 bases and J dropped 5; count of bases not matched to a gene: 0. Germline V gene lookup returns CDR1 MRHNA and CDR2 SNTAGT. CDR3 sequence (DNA): TGTGCCAGCAGTGAAGCGGGGGGGACCGGGGAGCTGTTTTTT. It specifies CASSEAGGTGELFF.

This rearrangement joins TRBV6-1 to TRBJ2-4; no reliable D call. The CDR3 consists of 12 residues. Germline CDR1 reads MNHNS; CDR2 reads SASEGT. The germline V and J ends were trimmed by 2 bases and 9 bases, with 8 bases remaining between them. The DNA of the CDR3 is TGTGCCAGCAGTGAACAGATGGGCATTCAGTACTTC. Translation gives CASSEQMGIQYF.

The genes are TRBV9 and TRBJ2-3, with 9 bases identical to TRBD2. V gave up 4 bases and J gave up 2 bases; unmatched junction bases: 8. The CDR3 extends over 16 amino acids. Per the germline V gene, CDR1 is SGDLS and CDR2 is YYNGEE. CDR3 amino acids: CASSSPAGGLTDTQYF. The DNA of the CDR3 is TGTGCCAGCAGCTCGCCAGCGGGGGGTCTCACAGATACGCAGTATTTT.

The chain joins TRBV7-3 to TRBJ2-3; 8 bases fit TRBD2. J was trimmed by 6 bases and V by 0 bases; bases with no gene match: 5. Per germline, CDR1 SGHTA and CDR2 FQGTGA. This CDR3 is built from 15 residues. CDR3: CASSLTGGLVDTQYF. CDR3 sequence (DNA): TGTGCCAGCAGCTTAACTGGGGGACTAGTGGATACGCAGTATTTT.

The V and J genes are TRBV7-2 and TRBJ1-2; 8 positions match TRBD1. This CDR3 spans 15 amino acids. Germline assignment: CDR1 SGHTA and CDR2 FQGNSA. V dropped 8 bases and J dropped 2; count of bases not matched to a gene: 10. In DNA form, the CDR3 reads TGTGCCAGCGTACCCTCGACAGGGGAAAACTATGGCTACACCTTC. It yields the protein CASVPSTGENYGYTF.

The V and J genes are TRBV7-9 and TRBJ1-2; 7 positions agree with TRBD1. Germline V lookup: CDR1 SEHNR, CDR2 FQNEAQ (reference sequence). This CDR3 comprises 15 residues. J lost 0 bases, V lost 5 bases, and 6 bases had no gene match. The CDR3, as DNA: TGTGCCAGCAGCCCTGGGACAGCTTCTAACTATGGCTACACCTTC. Protein product: CASSPGTASNYGYTF.